Shown below are 17 T cell receptor beta chains from a single sample sequenced in a study of somatic mutations in cytotoxic T cells in rheumatoid arthritis. Sequencing was performed with immunoSEQ multiplex PCR; in TCRdb, only in-frame clones are kept and a portion is missing. There are some 18,000 clones in the sample; roughly 80% occur only once, and approximately 5% lies in the top ten. Source material: CD8+ T cells sorted from blood. Receptor source: an adult with rheumatoid arthritis.

This sequence joins TRBV10-3 and TRBJ2-3; 8 bases match TRBD1. This CDR3 is built from 15 residues. After removal of 4 bases from V and 2 bases from J, the junction contained 5 bases not matched to a gene. Germline lookup yields CDR1 ENHRY and CDR2 SYGVKD. The CDR3 bases are TGTGCCATCAGTGGACAGGGGCCCGACACAGATACGCAGTATTTT. Its translation: CAISGQGPDTDTQYF.

The J gene is TRBJ2-2, the V gene TRBV5-5; D unresolved. From germline, CDR1 is SGHKS and CDR2 YYEKEE (reference sequence). V gave up 2 bases and J gave up 3 bases, with 5 bases separating them. CDR3 size: 13 residues. The CDR3 protein is CASSFGDTGELFF. CDR3 coding DNA: TGTGCCAGCAGCTTTGGGGACACCGGGGAGCTGTTTTTT. The whole variable domain, remainder taken from reference TRBV5-5 and TRBJ2-2, is DAGVTQSPTHLIKTRGQQVTLRCSPISGHKSVSWYQQVLGQGPQFIFQYYEKEERGRGNFPDRFSARQFPNYSSELNVNALLLGDSALYLCASSFGDTGELFFGEGSRLTVL.

In nucleotides, the CDR3 is TGTGCCAGCAGCATCGATTCTAGCGGAGGGCCCCCTACGCAGTATTTT. The encoded protein is CASSIDSSGGPPTQYF. This sequence joins TRBV5-6 and TRBJ2-3, with 7 bases matching TRBD2. CDR1 is SGHDT and CDR2 is YYEEEE in the germline V gene. V shed 4 bases and J 8 bases; nucleotides not matched to a gene: 16. This CDR3 has 16 amino acids.

The chain recombines TRBV29-1 with TRBJ2-7; TRBD2 matches 9 bases. The CDR3 is made up of 12 amino acids. V lost 4 bases and J lost 2; bases outside the gene matches: 0. The germline V gene has CDR1 SQVTM and CDR2 ANQGSEA. CDR3 region: CSVVAGAYEQYF. As DNA, the CDR3 is TGCAGCGTTGTAGCGGGGGCCTACGAGCAGTACTTC.

This clone was found once. V and J are TRBV7-9 and TRBJ1-1; D gene ambiguous. Trimming pared 5 bases from V and 4 bases from J, leaving 8 bases between. The germline V gene has CDR1 SEHNR and CDR2 FQNEAQ (reference sequence). The CDR3 sequence is 12 residues long. CDR3: CASSPGGTEAFF. The CDR3 bases are TGTGCCAGCAGCCCAGGAGGCACTGAAGCTTTCTTT.

This clone was detected once. Other DNA variants within this sample encode the same CDR3. The chain carries TRBV5-1 and TRBJ2-7; TRBD1 matches 7 bases. With V trimmed by 4 bases and J by 2 bases, 6 bases remained unmatched. The CDR3 runs to 14 residues. Germline CDR1 SGHRS, CDR2 YFSETQ. The CDR3 spells CASSLGTGAYEQYF. DNA of the CDR3: TGCGCCAGCAGCCTAGGCACAGGGGCCTACGAGCAGTACTTC.

The chain carries TRBV7-3 and TRBJ2-3; unclear D gene. The CDR3 is made up of 13 amino acids. Germline assignment: CDR1 SGHTA and CDR2 FQGTGA. The V gene lost 2 bases and the J gene lost 4 bases, with 7 bases spanning the gap. The CDR3 DNA sequence: TGTGCCAGCAGCTTATTAAACTCAGATACGCAGTATTTT. It encodes CASSLLNSDTQYF.

This clone occurred once. This chain connects TRBV2 to TRBJ2-7; either TRBD1 or TRBD2 may fit D (5 bases each). The CDR3 is made up of 16 amino acids. Germline assignment: CDR1 SNHLY and CDR2 FYNNEI. Trimming pared 5 bases from V and 7 bases from J, leaving 24 bases between. CDR3 sequence reads: CASSSPASPGPTEQYF. The CDR3 DNA follows: TGTGCCAGCAGTTCCCCGGCGAGCCCGGGACCGACGGAGCAGTACTTC.

This chain joins TRBV6-5 and TRBJ1-2, with D unclear. The CDR3 has 14 residues. With 0 bases removed from V and 5 bases from J, the gap between germline ends came to 10 bases. The germline V gene encodes CDR1 MNHEY and CDR2 SVGAGI. CDR3 loop: CASSYSGGVYGYTF. Written as DNA, the CDR3 is TGTGCCAGCAGTTACTCGGGCGGGGTTTATGGCTACACCTTC.

This chain connects TRBV27 to TRBJ1-6; 7 positions match TRBD1. The germline V gene has CDR1 MNHEY and CDR2 SMNVEV (reference sequence). Germline trimming cut 4 bases from V and 9 bases from J; bases unmatched to any gene: 12. There are 16 residues in the CDR3. The DNA for the CDR3 is TGTGCCAGCAGTTCTTTCCACAGGGGAACCGGTTCACCCCTCCACTTT. Amino acid sequence: CASSSFHRGTGSPLHF.

The V call is TRBV5-1, the J call TRBJ2-1, with a tentative D call TRBD2 (6 bases). V was cut by 4 bases and J by 4 bases, with 18 bases left in between. Germline values: CDR1 SGHRS, CDR2 YFSETQ. The CDR3 is made up of 16 amino acids. CDR3 DNA: TGCGCCAGCAGCCAAGAAGCGGACTACACTTACAATGAGCAGTTCTTC. It codes for CASSQEADYTYNEQFF.

The chain joins TRBV4-1 to TRBJ1-3; D is uncertain. CDR1 and CDR2 from the germline V gene are MGHRA and YSYEKL. This CDR3 is 15 amino acids long. Trimming cost V 3 bases and J 4 bases, with 13 bases left between them. CDR3 amino acids: CASSQPSRPGNTIYF. The DNA for the CDR3 is TGCGCCAGCAGCCAGCCCTCGAGACCCGGAAACACCATATATTTT.

The J gene is TRBJ2-5, the V gene TRBV5-1; 7 nucleotides agree with TRBD2. CDR1 is SGHRS, CDR2 YFSETQ, per germline. The CDR3 spans 14 residues. V lost 4 bases and J lost 1; bases outside the gene matches: 4. The CDR3 reads CASSPGLVQETQYF. The CDR3 nucleotides read TGCGCCAGCAGCCCCGGACTAGTCCAAGAGACCCAGTACTTC. The whole variable domain, filled in from reference TRBV5-1 and TRBJ2-5, reads KAGVTQTPRYLIKTRGQQVTLSCSPISGHRSVSWYQQTPGQGLQFLFEYFSETQRNKGNFPGRFSGRQFSNSRSEMNVSTLELGDSALYLCASSPGLVQETQYFGPGTRLLVL.

This rearrangement joins TRBV30 to TRBJ2-7, with D hard to call. Germline lookup yields CDR1 GTSNPN and CDR2 SVGIG (reference sequence). The V end lost 1 base, the J end lost 4 bases, and 5 bases lay between the germline ends. The length of the CDR3 is 11 residues. This CDR3 reads CAWSGPYEQYF. In nucleotides, the CDR3 is TGTGCCTGGAGTGGGCCTTACGAGCAGTACTTC.

The chain employs TRBV27 and TRBJ1-6, with D unresolved. Trimming took off 5 bases at V and 0 bases at J, with 5 bases between the two ends. CDR3 length equals 14 residues. Germline loops: CDR1 MNHEY, CDR2 SMNVEV (reference sequence). The CDR3 DNA reads as TGTGCCAGCAGTCTTAGCTCCTATAATTCACCCCTCCACTTT. It translates to CASSLSSYNSPLHF.

The rearrangement links TRBV9 to TRBJ1-2; 11 bases are shared with TRBD1. Germline values: CDR1 SGDLS, CDR2 YYNGEE. V trimming: 5 bases; J trimming: 4 bases; junction bases outside the gene matches: 4. The CDR3 covers 14 residues. CDR3 coding DNA: TGTGCCAGCAGTCGGGACAGGGGGATCTATGGCTACACCTTC. The encoded protein is CASSRDRGIYGYTF.

This chain links TRBV12-5 with TRBJ1-1, with D unclear. The length of the CDR3 is 13 residues. Trimming left V 5 bases short and J 2 bases short, with 9 bases between. In germline, CDR1 is LGHNT, CDR2 FRNRAP. DNA for the CDR3: TGTGCTAGTGGTCCAAGCTACAACACTGAAGCTTTCTTT. This translates into CASGPSYNTEAFF.